This T cell receptor (beta chain) is from a study of Ad26.COV2.S vaccination and SARS-CoV-2 variants. General study points: From the TCR breadth and depth analyses, total T cell responses may have been underestimated.

This table comes from immunoSEQ multiplex PCR, and its TCRdb copy is limited to in-frame clones, with some not included. This table holds 430,000 or so clones, around nine tenths found once. Noted treatment: 15 to 20 received Ad26.COV2.S at low or high dose, single or two shots; about 5 received placebo; per-sample allocation not given. Sampling took place 63 days after the first vaccine or placebo injection. As its vector, the vaccine had Ad26, which expressed Wuhan-strain SARS-CoV-2 spike. A remark on this clone: Its target is unknown.

Germline CDR1 is SGHRS and CDR2 is YFSETQ. The CDR3 is made up of 13 amino acids. The V gene end was trimmed by 5 bases and the J gene end by 4 bases; junction bases not matched to a gene: 6. The clonotype originates from a person aged 18 to 59 who received the Ad26.COV2.S COVID-19 vaccine or a placebo. Sequences were derived from peripheral blood, sampled in a trial of Ad26.COV2.S vaccine versus placebo. The rearrangement joins TRBV5-1 to TRBJ2-7; TRBD2 matches at 7 bases. The CDR3 loop is CASRHPSGYEQYF. CDR3 nucleotides: TGCGCCAGCAGACATCCTAGCGGATACGAGCAGTACTTC.